This T cell receptor (beta chain) emerged from a study of shared clonotypes between healthy human individuals. Selected positively for CCR7 and CD45RO-negative, naive CD8 cells excluded terminally differentiated effector memory CD45RA+ cells. Trimming pared 0 bases from V and 2 bases from J, leaving 9 bases between. The CDR3 is made up of 14 amino acids. Looked up from germline, CDR1 is SGHRS and CDR2 is YFSETQ. Every immunoSEQ plate was one replicate of a subset's evenly spread DNA. Method: immunoSEQ multiplex PCR; TCRdb's copy keeps in-frame clones and lacks some. The data contain about 2 million clones, about 95% of them seen just once; the ten biggest clones take up 0.95% to 1.5%.

This clonotype was obtained from a man younger than 35 in good health. J is TRBJ2-7 and V is TRBV5-1; TRBD1 is a possible D gene (5 bases). The sequenced sample was naive CD8+ T cells sorted from blood. CDR3 coding DNA: TGCGCCAGCAGCTTGGACAGGAGAACCTACGAGCAGTACTTC. Its translation: CASSLDRRTYEQYF. The full variable domain, in which reference TRBV5-1 and TRBJ2-7 provide the parts outside the CDR3, is KAGVTQTPRYLIKTRGQQVTLSCSPISGHRSVSWYQQTPGQGLQFLFEYFSETQRNKGNFPGRFSGRQFSNSRSEMNVSTLELGDSALYLCASSLDRRTYEQYFGPGTRLTVT.